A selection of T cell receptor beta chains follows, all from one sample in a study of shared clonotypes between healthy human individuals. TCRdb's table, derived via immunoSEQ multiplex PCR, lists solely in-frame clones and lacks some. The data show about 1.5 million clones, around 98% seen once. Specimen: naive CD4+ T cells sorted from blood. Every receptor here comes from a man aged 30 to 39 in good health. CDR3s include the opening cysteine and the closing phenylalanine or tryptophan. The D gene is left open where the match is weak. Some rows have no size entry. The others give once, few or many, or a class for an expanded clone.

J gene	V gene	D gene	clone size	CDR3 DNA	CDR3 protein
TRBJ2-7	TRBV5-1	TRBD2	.	TGCGCCAGCAGACCGGGGACTAGCGCTAACTACGAGCAGTACTTC	CASRPGTSANYEQYF
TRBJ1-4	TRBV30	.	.	TGTGCTCTGCTTGGGGGCTATGAAAAACTGTTTTTT	CALLGGYEKLFF
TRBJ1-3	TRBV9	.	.	TGTGCCAGCAGCGTAGCGGCGAGAACTGGAAACACCATATATTTT	CASSVAARTGNTIYF
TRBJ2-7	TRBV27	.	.	TGTGCCGTCAGAAGCCCCCAGGGATCTTCCCGCTACGAGCAGTACTTC	CAVRSPQGSSRYEQYF
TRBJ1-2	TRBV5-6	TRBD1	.	TGTGCCAGCAGCACAGGGGACTATGGCTACACCTTC	CASSTGDYGYTF
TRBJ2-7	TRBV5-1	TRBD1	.	TGCGCCAGCAGCAGAGAACCGGGACAGGGGGCCTACGAGCAGTACTTC	CASSREPGQGAYEQYF
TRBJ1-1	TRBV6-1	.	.	TGTGCCAGCAGTGAGGGGGCGGGTGAAGCTTTCTTT	CASSEGAGEAFF
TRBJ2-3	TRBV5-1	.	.	TGCGCCAGCAGCCTGACAGATAGCACAGATACGCAGTATTTT	CASSLTDSTDTQYF
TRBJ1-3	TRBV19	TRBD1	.	TGTGCCAGTTATACCGGGACAGGGAGCGGAAACACCATATATTTT	CASYTGTGSGNTIYF
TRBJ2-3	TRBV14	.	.	TGTGCCAGCAGCCGACGGAGCACAGATACGCAGTATTTT	CASSRRSTDTQYF
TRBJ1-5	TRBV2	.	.	TGTGCCAGCAGTAAGGGATTGGGCAATCAGCCCCAGCATTTT	CASSKGLGNQPQHF
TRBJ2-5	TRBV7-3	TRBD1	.	TGTGCCAGCAGCCAAGGGGGCTCGTACGGGACCCAGTACTTC	CASSQGGSYGTQYF
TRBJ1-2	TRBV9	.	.	TGTGCCAGCAGGGAAGAGGGACGCAACTATGGCTACACCTTC	CASREEGRNYGYTF
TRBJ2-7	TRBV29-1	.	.	TGCAGCGTTACGGACTTTCCGTTCTCCAACGAGCAGTACTTC	CSVTDFPFSNEQYF
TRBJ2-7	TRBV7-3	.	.	TGTGCCAGCAGCTTAGGGCGGGACTACGAGCAGTACTTC	CASSLGRDYEQYF
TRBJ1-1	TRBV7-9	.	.	TGTGCCAGCAGCTTAGTATCAGGGAGGGCTGAAGCTTTCTTT	CASSLVSGRAEAFF
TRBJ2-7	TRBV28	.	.	TGTGCCAGCAGTTGGGATAGGAACGAGCAGTACTTC	CASSWDRNEQYF
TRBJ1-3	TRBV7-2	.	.	TGTGCCAGCAGCCCAACGGACATTAGCTCTGGAAACACCATATATTTT	CASSPTDISSGNTIYF
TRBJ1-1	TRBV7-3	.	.	TGTGCCAGCAGCTCAACACATTCACCCGAAGCTTTCTTT	CASSSTHSPEAFF
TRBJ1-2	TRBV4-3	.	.	TGCGCCAGCAGCCAAGATAGGGAAGGGATCTATGGCTACACCTTC	CASSQDREGIYGYTF
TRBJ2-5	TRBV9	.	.	TGTGCCAGCAGCGTAGCCCCACAAGAGACCCAGTACTTC	CASSVAPQETQYF
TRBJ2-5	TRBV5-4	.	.	TGTGCCAGCAGCTTGGACGGACGGAGCCAAGAGACCCAGTACTTC	CASSLDGRSQETQYF
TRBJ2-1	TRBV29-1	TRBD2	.	TGCAGCGTTGGCATCCCGGGACTACGCTGGAGTGAGCAGTTCTTC	CSVGIPGLRWSEQFF
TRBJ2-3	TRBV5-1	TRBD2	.	TGCGCCAGCAGTTCCCCGGGACTAGCGGGTTACCTTAGCACAGATACGCAGTATTTT	CASSSPGLAGYLSTDTQYF
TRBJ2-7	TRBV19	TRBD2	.	TGTGCCAGTAGGGCTAGCGGGAGTGTTGAGCAGTACTTC	CASRASGSVEQYF
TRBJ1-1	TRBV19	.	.	TGTGCCACCCCGGACGTCACGGCTTTCTTT	CATPDVTAFF
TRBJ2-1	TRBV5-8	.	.	TGTGCCAGCAGGCTGACCGGGACCGAGCCGAATGAGCAGTTCTTC	CASRLTGTEPNEQFF
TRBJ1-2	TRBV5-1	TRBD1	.	TGCGCCAGCAGCTTGGAGGGACAGGGGGACTACACCTTC	CASSLEGQGDYTF
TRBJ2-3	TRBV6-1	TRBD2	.	TGTGCCAGCAGTGCCGTAGCGGGAGGGCCCTCAGATACGCAGTATTTT	CASSAVAGGPSDTQYF
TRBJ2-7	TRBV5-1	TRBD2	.	TGCGCCAGCAGTTATGGACTAGCGGACTCCTACGAGCAGTACTTC	CASSYGLADSYEQYF
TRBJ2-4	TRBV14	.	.	TGTGCCAGCGGCCCCGGCACTTCCGATGGTATTCAGTACTTC	CASGPGTSDGIQYF
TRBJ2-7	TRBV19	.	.	TGTGCCAGTAGTATCTCAGGGTACGAGCAGTACTTC	CASSISGYEQYF
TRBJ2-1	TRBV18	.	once	TGTGCCAGCTCACCGGACACGCCCTACAATGAGCAGTTCTTC	CASSPDTPYNEQFF
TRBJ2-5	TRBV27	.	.	TGTGCCAGCAGTTTATCGATTTCCTTTCAAGAGACCCAGTACTTC	CASSLSISFQETQYF
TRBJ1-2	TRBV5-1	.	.	TGCGCCAGCAGCTTGGTGGACGGGGAGTCGGGCTACACCTTC	CASSLVDGESGYTF
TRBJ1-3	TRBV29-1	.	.	TGCAGCGTTAAAAATTCTGGAAACACCATATATTTT	CSVKNSGNTIYF
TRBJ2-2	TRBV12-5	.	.	TGTGCTAGTGGTTTGCCAGGATTCACCGGGGAGCTGTTTTTT	CASGLPGFTGELFF
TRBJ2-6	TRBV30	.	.	TGTGCCTGGAGTGTACCGAGCTCTGGGGCCAACGTCCTGACTTTC	CAWSVPSSGANVLTF
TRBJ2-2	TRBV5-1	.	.	TGCGCCAGCAGCTTGATAGCCCGACAGACCTTGAACACCGGGGAGCTGTTTTTT	CASSLIARQTLNTGELFF
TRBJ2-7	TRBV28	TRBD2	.	TGTGCCAGCAGTTTAGTGCCTAGCGGGAGTGCGTACGAGCAGTACTTC	CASSLVPSGSAYEQYF
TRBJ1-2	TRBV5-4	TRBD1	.	TGTGCCAGCAGCGCGAGCCCCACAGGGGGCGCTTATGGCTACACCTTC	CASSASPTGGAYGYTF
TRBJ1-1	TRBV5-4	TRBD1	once	TGTGCCAGCAGCCCCGACGGACAGGGGGGAACTGAAGCTTTCTTT	CASSPDGQGGTEAFF
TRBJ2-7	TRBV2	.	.	TGTGCCAGCGGGGATCGGAAAAGACGCTACGAGCAGTACTTC	CASGDRKRRYEQYF
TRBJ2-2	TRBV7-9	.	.	TGTGCCAGCAGTCTAACGGGGTCCACCGGGGAGCTGTTTTTT	CASSLTGSTGELFF
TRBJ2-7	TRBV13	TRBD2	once	TGTGCCAGCAGCTTATCCCTAGCGGGCTCCTACGAGCAGTACTTC	CASSLSLAGSYEQYF
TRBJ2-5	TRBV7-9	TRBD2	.	TGTGCCAGCAGCTTGAGCGGGAACCTAGGGACCCAGTACTTC	CASSLSGNLGTQYF
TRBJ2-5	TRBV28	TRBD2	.	TGTGCCAGCAGCCCGATAGGGACTAGCGTTCAAGAGACCCAGTACTTC	CASSPIGTSVQETQYF
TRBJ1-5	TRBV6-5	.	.	TGTGCCAGCACCCCCGGGGGGAATCAGCCCCAGCATTTT	CASTPGGNQPQHF
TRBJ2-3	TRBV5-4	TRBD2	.	TGTGCCAGCAGCGCGGGAGTCGTAGATACGCAGTATTTT	CASSAGVVDTQYF
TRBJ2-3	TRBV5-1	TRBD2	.	TGCGCCAGCAGCTCGGGACTAGCGGGGCGCACAGATACGCAGTATTTT	CASSSGLAGRTDTQYF
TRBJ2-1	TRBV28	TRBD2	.	TGTGCCAGCATTCCGCAGTGGGCTAGCGGTTACAATGAGCAGTTCTTC	CASIPQWASGYNEQFF
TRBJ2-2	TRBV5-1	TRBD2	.	TGCGCCACCCAACCGGGGACTAGCGGGATAACTGTCGGGGAGCTGTTTTTT	CATQPGTSGITVGELFF
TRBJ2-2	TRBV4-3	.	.	TGCGCCAGCAGTCTCGCGATGCGCACCGGGGAGCTGTTTTTT	CASSLAMRTGELFF
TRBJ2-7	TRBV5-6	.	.	TGTGCCAGCAGCAGAACCACGCGTACCTACGAGCAGTACTTC	CASSRTTRTYEQYF
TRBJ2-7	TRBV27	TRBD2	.	TGTGCCAGCAGTTCTAGACTAGCGGGGTTCTACGAGCAGTACTTC	CASSSRLAGFYEQYF